Listed here are 20 T cell receptor beta chains from one sample, sequenced in a study of blood T cell repertoires in COVID-19. The data were produced by immunoSEQ multiplex PCR, yet TCRdb's version contains in-frame clones alone and is incomplete. The sample carries 64,000 or so clones, 80% to 90% recorded once. Sequenced: peripheral blood. These receptors originate from a man aged 40-55 years with acute or convalescent COVID-19.

A few counts support this clone. V and J are TRBV28 and TRBJ1-6; 9 bases fit TRBD1. There are 15 residues in the CDR3. Trimming cost V 4 bases and J 10 bases; bases outside gene matches: 8. Germline V gene sequence: CDR1 MDHEN, CDR2 SYDVKM. CDR3 bases: TGTGCCAGCAGTTCCTCACAGGGGGCACTGTCACCCCTCCACTTT. Translation: CASSSSQGALSPLHF.

CDR3 loop: CASSIGQGGDTQYF. The CDR3, as DNA: TGCGCCAGCAGCATAGGACAGGGGGGCGATACGCAGTATTTT. The chain combines TRBV5-1 with TRBJ2-3; TRBD1 matches 10 bases. Germline values: CDR1 SGHRS, CDR2 YFSETQ. This CDR3 has 14 residues. V lost 4 bases and J lost 6; bases outside the gene matches: 5. Based on the CDR3 plus reference TRBV5-1 and TRBJ2-3, the full variable domain is KAGVTQTPRYLIKTRGQQVTLSCSPISGHRSVSWYQQTPGQGLQFLFEYFSETQRNKGNFPGRFSGRQFSNSRSEMNVSTLELGDSALYLCASSIGQGGDTQYFGPGTRLTVL.

The CDR3 sequence is CASNSPGGIGYTF. Written as DNA, the CDR3 is TGCGCCAGCAACTCTCCAGGGGGCATCGGCTACACCTTC. V and J are TRBV5-1 and TRBJ1-2; 8 nucleotides align to TRBD1. Trimming removed 6 bases from V and 8 bases from J; junction bases left unmatched: 9. The CDR3 spans 13 residues. The germline V gene has CDR1 SGHRS and CDR2 YFSETQ. Looking up the rest from reference TRBV5-1 and TRBJ1-2 gives the full variable domain: KAGVTQTPRYLIKTRGQQVTLSCSPISGHRSVSWYQQTPGQGLQFLFEYFSETQRNKGNFPGRFSGRQFSNSRSEMNVSTLELGDSALYLCASNSPGGIGYTFGSGTRLTVV.

The V and J genes are TRBV5-1 and TRBJ2-3, with D perhaps TRBD1 (6 bases). The germline V and J ends were trimmed by 4 bases and 2 bases, with 11 bases remaining between them. This CDR3 comprises 14 residues. Looked up from germline, CDR1 is SGHRS and CDR2 is YFSETQ. The CDR3 reads CASSRSGVTDTQYF. The CDR3 DNA sequence: TGCGCCAGCAGCCGATCAGGGGTCACAGATACGCAGTATTTT.

V usage is TRBV20-1 and J usage is TRBJ1-1; 10 bases line up with TRBD1. CDR1 is DFQATT, CDR2 SNEGSKA, per germline (reference sequence). Trimming cost V 4 bases and J 0 bases; bases outside gene matches: 5. The CDR3 has 15 residues. In DNA, the CDR3 is TGCAGTGCTATTGACAGGGGGCGAATGAACACTGAAGCTTTCTTT. Translated, it gives CSAIDRGRMNTEAFF.

The V call is TRBV5-1, the J call TRBJ1-6, with 7 nucleotides matching TRBD1. In germline, CDR1 is SGHRS, CDR2 YFSETQ. V gave up 0 bases and J gave up 8 bases; unmatched junction bases: 5. The CDR3 spans 15 residues. The CDR3 DNA follows: TGCGCCAGCAGCTTGGGAGGGGGCGCGGATTCACCCCTCCACTTT. Translation gives CASSLGGGADSPLHF.

This chain uses TRBV6-5 with TRBJ1-1; a possible D gene is TRBD1 (6 bases). Trimming removed 8 bases at V and 2 bases at J, with 18 bases between. The germline V gene encodes CDR1 MNHEY and CDR2 SVGAGI. This CDR3 region has 15 residues. DNA of the CDR3: TGTGCCAGCCTCCACAGGGAAGAAGGAAACACTGAAGCTTTCTTT. This codes for CASLHREEGNTEAFF.

Only one count was recorded for this clone. The genes are TRBV15 and TRBJ1-3; no reliable D call. V shed 2 bases and J shed 0 bases, with 11 bases lying between them. Germline V gene data show CDR1 as LNHNV and CDR2 as YYDKDF (reference sequence). This CDR3 is 16 amino acids long. CDR3 bases: TGTGCCACCAGCAGAAAAAACAGTCGCTCTGGAAACACCATATATTTT. Translated, it gives CATSRKNSRSGNTIYF. Complete variable domain (other parts from reference TRBV15 and TRBJ1-3): DAMVIQNPRYQVTQFGKPVTLSCSQTLNHNVMYWYQQKSSQAPKLLFHYYDKDFNNEADTPDNFQSRRPNTSFCFLDIRSPGLGDTAMYLCATSRKNSRSGNTIYFGEGSWLTVV.

The rearrangement uses TRBV10-2 and TRBJ1-6; 9 bases are a match to TRBD1. CDR1 WSHSY and CDR2 SAAADI come from the germline V gene. This CDR3 has 14 residues. V lost 4 bases, J lost 7 bases, and 2 bases stayed unmatched. The CDR3 nucleotides are TGCGCCAGCAGTGCCGGGACAGGGAATTCACCCCTCCACTTT. It is translated as CASSAGTGNSPLHF.

CDR3 nucleotides: TGTGCCAGCAGTCCCCAGGGGAAAAATCAGCCCCAGCATTTT. It translates to CASSPQGKNQPQHF. The chain carries TRBV2 and TRBJ1-5, with D possibly being TRBD1 (6 bases). V lost 5 bases to trimming and J lost 4 bases, with 12 bases between them. The germline gives CDR1 SNHLY, CDR2 FYNNEI. The CDR3 is made up of 14 amino acids.

The chain combines TRBV6-5 with TRBJ1-1, with D tentatively TRBD1 (6 bases). The CDR3 is 13 residues long. The germline gives CDR1 MNHEY, CDR2 SVGAGI. Trimming pared 9 bases from V and 6 bases from J, leaving 17 bases between. The DNA for the CDR3 is TGTGCCAGTTCTTTGCCGGGACACCCTGAAGCTTTCTTT. Translated: CASSLPGHPEAFF.

The chain recombines TRBV21-1 with TRBJ1-6; TRBD1 reflects the table's D call only, with no check against the DNA. TRBV21-1 is tagged as a pseudogene. The CDR3 is made up of 14 amino acids. The CDR3 sequence: CASSTISYNSPLHF. In DNA, the CDR3 is TGTGCCAGCAGCACCATCTCCTATAATTCACCCCTCCACTTT.

The chain has TRBV28 and TRBJ1-2, with TRBD1 matching over 7 bases. Germline CDR1 and CDR2: MDHEN and SYDVKM. The ends lost 3 bases at V and 4 bases at J; junction bases unmatched: 11. The CDR3 totals 16 residues. The CDR3 protein is CASSLVAGRDSYGYTF. The CDR3 nucleotides read TGTGCCAGCAGTTTGGTCGCCGGCCGGGACAGCTATGGCTACACCTTC.

This clone was picked up one time. The J gene is TRBJ2-7, the V gene TRBV7-9, with D possibly being TRBD2 (6 bases). Deletions cut 5 bases from V and 5 bases from J, with 19 bases between. This CDR3 is built from 15 residues. CDR1 is SEHNR and CDR2 is FQNEAQ in the germline V gene (reference sequence). CDR3 nucleotides: TGTGCCAGCAGCCCCGGGGGAGGAGTAAGCCACGAGCAGTACTTC. This translates into CASSPGGGVSHEQYF.

V gene TRBV10-3 combines with J gene TRBJ2-1; 7 bases align to TRBD1. CDR3 length: 13 amino acids. Germline V gene sequence: CDR1 ENHRY, CDR2 SYGVKD. With V trimmed by 6 bases and J by 5 bases, 4 bases remained unmatched. CDR3 DNA sequence: TGTGCCATCAGGACAGGGTTCCACAATGAGCAGTTCTTC. This encodes CAIRTGFHNEQFF.

The chain couples TRBV9 to TRBJ1-1; tentatively, D is TRBD1 (6 bases). CDR1 SGDLS and CDR2 YYNGEE come from the germline V gene. V lost 0 bases, J lost 4 bases, and 7 bases lay in between. The CDR3 extends over 13 amino acids. The DNA of the CDR3 is TGTGCCAGCAGCGTAGCACAGGGCACTGAAGCTTTCTTT. The encoded protein is CASSVAQGTEAFF. Full variable domain (remainder filled in from reference TRBV9 and TRBJ1-1): DSGVTQTPKHLITATGQRVTLRCSPRSGDLSVYWYQQSLDQGLQFLIQYYNGEERAKGNILERFSAQQFPDLHSELNLSSLELGDSALYFCASSVAQGTEAFFGQGTRLTVV.

This clone was recorded only once. The CDR3 reads CATRTGVGGTEAFF. The CDR3, as DNA: TGTGCCACCCGGACAGGGGTGGGGGGCACTGAAGCTTTCTTT. V and J are TRBV7-8 and TRBJ1-1; 9 bases are a match to TRBD1. The V and J ends lost 10 bases and 4 bases, in that order; junction bases with no gene match: 10. This CDR3 spans 14 amino acids. Germline CDR1 and CDR2: SGHVS and FQNEAQ.

The J gene is TRBJ2-1, the V gene TRBV6-4; the match to TRBD2 covers 11 bases. Looked up from germline, CDR1 is MRHNA and CDR2 is SNTAGT. V lost 3 bases to trimming and J lost 6 bases; unmatched junction nucleotides: 4. CDR3 length: 15 amino acids. The CDR3 here is CASSERSGGANEQFF. CDR3 DNA sequence: TGTGCCAGCAGTGAACGTAGCGGGGGGGCCAATGAGCAGTTCTTC.

The rearrangement uses TRBV28 and TRBJ1-2; 11 bases are shared with TRBD1. This CDR3 comprises 17 residues. V gave up 7 bases and J gave up 4 bases; unmatched junction bases: 14. Germline V gives CDR1 MDHEN, CDR2 SYDVKM. CDR3 sequence: CASTTLERGQGGYGYTF. The CDR3 coding sequence is TGTGCCAGCACCACTCTTGAAAGGGGACAGGGGGGCTATGGCTACACCTTC.

V usage is TRBV5-1 and J usage is TRBJ2-2; a possible D gene is TRBD1 (6 bases). Germline V gives CDR1 SGHRS, CDR2 YFSETQ. This CDR3 is 16 amino acids long. Trimming stripped 3 bases from V and 5 bases from J, with 17 bases between. The CDR3 sequence is CASSSTTGYGTGELFF. CDR3 DNA sequence: TGCGCCAGCAGCTCTACAACAGGGTACGGAACCGGGGAGCTGTTTTTT.